This T cell receptor (beta chain) was identified during a study of T cells in localized non-small cell lung cancer. The ends lost 5 bases at V and 6 bases at J; junction bases unmatched: 9. The CDR3 has 16 amino acids. CDR1 and CDR2 (germline): SEHNR, FQNEAQ (reference sequence). TCRdb's copy holds only in-frame clones and misses some; the assay was immunoSEQ multiplex PCR. This sample has roughly 38,000 clones, with 88% found just once. This chain links TRBV7-9 with TRBJ2-1; TRBD1 matches 11 bases. This specimen consisted of peripheral blood, obtained before any cancer treatment. The sequence derives from a female donor at least 60 years old with stage I squamous cell lung carcinoma. The CDR3 is CASSPKTGTGGNEQFF. The CDR3 DNA reads TGTGCCAGCAGCCCCAAGACCGGGACAGGGGGCAATGAGCAGTTCTTC.